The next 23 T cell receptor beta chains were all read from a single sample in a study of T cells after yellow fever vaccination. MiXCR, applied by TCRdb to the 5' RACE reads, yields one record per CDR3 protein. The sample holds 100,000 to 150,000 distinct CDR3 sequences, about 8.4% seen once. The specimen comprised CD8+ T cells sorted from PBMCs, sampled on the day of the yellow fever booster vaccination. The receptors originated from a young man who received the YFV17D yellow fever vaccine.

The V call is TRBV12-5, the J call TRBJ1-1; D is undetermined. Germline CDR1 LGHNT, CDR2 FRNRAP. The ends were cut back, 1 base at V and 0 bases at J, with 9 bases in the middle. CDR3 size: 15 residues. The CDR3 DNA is TGTGCTAGTGGTTTGGCGTACGGACTGAACACTGAAGCTTTCTTT. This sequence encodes CASGLAYGLNTEAFF.

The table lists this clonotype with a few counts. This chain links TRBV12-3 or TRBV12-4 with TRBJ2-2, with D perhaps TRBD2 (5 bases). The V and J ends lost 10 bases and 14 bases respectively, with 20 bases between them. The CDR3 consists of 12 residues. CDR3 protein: CATRIGNGELFF. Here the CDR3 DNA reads TGTGCCACCCGCATCGGGAACGGAGAACTGTTTTTT.

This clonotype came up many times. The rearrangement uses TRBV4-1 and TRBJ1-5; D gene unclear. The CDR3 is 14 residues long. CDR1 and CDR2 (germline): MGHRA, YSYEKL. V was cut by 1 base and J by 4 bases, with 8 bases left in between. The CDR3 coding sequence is TGCGCCAGCAGCCAAGTCCTGAGGAATCAGCCCCAGCATTTT. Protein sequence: CASSQVLRNQPQHF.

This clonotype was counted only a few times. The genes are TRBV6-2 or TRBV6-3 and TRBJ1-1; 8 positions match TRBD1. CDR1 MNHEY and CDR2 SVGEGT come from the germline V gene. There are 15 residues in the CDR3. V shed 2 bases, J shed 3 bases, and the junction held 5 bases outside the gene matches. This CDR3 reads CASSYQGAIDTEAFF. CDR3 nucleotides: TGTGCCAGCAGTTACCAGGGGGCCATTGACACTGAAGCTTTCTTT.

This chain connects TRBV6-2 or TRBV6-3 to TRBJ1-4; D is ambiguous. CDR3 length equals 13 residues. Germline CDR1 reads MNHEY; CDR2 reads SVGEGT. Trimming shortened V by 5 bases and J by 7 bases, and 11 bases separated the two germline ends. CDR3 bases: TGTGCCAGCAGTCGTCGGGGATCTGAAAAACTGTTTTTT. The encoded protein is CASSRRGSEKLFF.

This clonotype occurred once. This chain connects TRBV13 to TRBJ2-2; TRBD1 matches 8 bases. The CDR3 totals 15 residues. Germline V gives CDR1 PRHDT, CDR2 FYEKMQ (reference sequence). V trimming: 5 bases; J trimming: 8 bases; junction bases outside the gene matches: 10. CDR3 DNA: TGTGCCAGCAGCCAACCGGGACAGGCGGGAGGGGAGCTGTTTTTT. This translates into CASSQPGQAGGELFF.

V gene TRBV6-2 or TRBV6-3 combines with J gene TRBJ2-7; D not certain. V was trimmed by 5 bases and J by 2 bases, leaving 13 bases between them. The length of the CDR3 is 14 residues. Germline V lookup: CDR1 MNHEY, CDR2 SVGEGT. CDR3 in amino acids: CASSEEIGPYEQYF. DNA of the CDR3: TGTGCCAGCAGTGAGGAAATTGGTCCCTACGAGCAGTACTTC.

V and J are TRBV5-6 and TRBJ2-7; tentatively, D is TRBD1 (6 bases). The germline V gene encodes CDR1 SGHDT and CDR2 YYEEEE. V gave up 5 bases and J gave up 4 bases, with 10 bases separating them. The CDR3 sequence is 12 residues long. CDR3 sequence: CASSRDKYEQYV. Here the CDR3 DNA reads TGTGCCAGCAGTCGGGACAAATACGAGCAGTACGTC.

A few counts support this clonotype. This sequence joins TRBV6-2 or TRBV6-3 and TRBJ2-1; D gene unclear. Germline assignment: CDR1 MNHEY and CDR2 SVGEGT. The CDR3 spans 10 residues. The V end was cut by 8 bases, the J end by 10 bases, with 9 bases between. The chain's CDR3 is CASGGSEQFF. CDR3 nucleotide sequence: TGTGCCAGCGGCGGCTCGGAGCAGTTCTTC.

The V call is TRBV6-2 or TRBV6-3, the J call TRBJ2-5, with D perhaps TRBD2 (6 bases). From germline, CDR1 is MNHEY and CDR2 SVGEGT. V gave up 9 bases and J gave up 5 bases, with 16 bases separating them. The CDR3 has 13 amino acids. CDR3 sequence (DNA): TGTGCCAGTTACGGGCCGAGCGGGGAGACCCAGTACTTC. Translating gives CASYGPSGETQYF.

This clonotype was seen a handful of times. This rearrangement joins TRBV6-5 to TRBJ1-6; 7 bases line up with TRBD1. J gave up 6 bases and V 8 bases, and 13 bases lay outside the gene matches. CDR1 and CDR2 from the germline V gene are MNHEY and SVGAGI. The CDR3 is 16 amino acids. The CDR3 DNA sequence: TGTGCCAGCCGAGACTCCGGACAGGCGACTAATTCACCCCTCCACTTT. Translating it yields CASRDSGQATNSPLHF.

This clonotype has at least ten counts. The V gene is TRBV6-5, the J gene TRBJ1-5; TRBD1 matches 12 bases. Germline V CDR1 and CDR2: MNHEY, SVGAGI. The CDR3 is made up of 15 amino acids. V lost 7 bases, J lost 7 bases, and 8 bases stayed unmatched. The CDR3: CASKRGTGGGQPQHF. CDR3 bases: TGTGCCAGCAAGCGCGGGACAGGGGGCGGGCAGCCCCAGCATTTT.

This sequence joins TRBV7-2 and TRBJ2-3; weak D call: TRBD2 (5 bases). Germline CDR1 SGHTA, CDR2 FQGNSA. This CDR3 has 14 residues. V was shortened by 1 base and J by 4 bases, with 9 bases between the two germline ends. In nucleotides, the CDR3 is TGTGCCAGCAGCTTAGTGAGTAGCGCAGATACGCAGTATTTT. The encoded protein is CASSLVSSADTQYF. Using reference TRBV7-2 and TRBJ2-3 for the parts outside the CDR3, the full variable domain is GAGVSQSPSNKVTEKGKDVELRCDPISGHTALYWYRQSLGQGLEFLIYFQGNSAPDKSGLPSDRFSAERTGGSVSTLTIQRTQQEDSAVYLCASSLVSSADTQYFGPGTRLTVL.

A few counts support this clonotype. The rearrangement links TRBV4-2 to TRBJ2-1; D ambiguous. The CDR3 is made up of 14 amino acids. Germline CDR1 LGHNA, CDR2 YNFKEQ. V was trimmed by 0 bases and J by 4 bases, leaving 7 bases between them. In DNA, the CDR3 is TGTGCCAGCAGCCAAGATACGACTTACAATGAGCAGTTCTTC. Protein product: CASSQDTTYNEQFF.

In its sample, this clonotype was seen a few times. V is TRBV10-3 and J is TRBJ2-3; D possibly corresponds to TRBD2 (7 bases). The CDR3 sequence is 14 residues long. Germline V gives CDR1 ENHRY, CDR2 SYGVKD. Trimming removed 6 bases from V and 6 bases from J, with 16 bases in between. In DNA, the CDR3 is TGTGCCATCAGGAAGGGGGGGGCGGCTGATACGCAGTATTTT. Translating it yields CAIRKGGAADTQYF.

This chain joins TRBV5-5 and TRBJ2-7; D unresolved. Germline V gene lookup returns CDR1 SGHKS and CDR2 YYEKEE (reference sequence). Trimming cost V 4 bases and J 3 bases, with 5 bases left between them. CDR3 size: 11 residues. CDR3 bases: TGTGCCAGCAGCGCATACTACGAGCAGTACTTC. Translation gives CASSAYYEQYF.

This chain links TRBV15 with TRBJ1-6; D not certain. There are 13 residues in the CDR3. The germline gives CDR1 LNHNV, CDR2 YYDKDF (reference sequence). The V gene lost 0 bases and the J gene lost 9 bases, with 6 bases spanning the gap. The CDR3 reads CATSRERSSPLHF. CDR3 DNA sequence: TGTGCCACCAGCAGAGAACGTTCTTCACCCCTCCACTTT.

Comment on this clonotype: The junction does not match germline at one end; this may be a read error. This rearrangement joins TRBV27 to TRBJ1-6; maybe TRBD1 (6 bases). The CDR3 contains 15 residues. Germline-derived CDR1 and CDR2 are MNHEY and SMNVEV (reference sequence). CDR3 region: CASSLSGRGYSPVHF. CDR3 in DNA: TGTGCCAGCAGTTTATCGGGCAGGGGTTATTCACCCGTCCACTTT.

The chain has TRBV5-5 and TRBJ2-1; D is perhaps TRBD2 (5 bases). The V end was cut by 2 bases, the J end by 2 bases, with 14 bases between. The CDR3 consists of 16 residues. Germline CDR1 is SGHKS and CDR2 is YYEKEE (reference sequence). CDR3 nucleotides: TGTGCCAGCAGCTTATTTCGACTACCTCCCTACAATGAGCAGTTCTTC. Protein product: CASSLFRLPPYNEQFF.

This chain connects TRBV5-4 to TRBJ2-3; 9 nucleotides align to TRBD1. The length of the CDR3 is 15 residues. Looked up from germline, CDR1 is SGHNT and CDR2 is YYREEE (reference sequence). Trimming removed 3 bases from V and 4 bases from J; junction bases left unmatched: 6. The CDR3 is CASSSQGADPDTQYF. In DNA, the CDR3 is TGTGCCAGCAGCTCACAGGGGGCGGACCCAGATACGCAGTATTTT.

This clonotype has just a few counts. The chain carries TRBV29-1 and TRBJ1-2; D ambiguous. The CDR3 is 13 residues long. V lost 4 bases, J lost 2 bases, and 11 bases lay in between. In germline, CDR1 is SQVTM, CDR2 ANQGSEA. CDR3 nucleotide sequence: TGCAGCGTTGCAGGAGAACTAAACTATGGCTACACCTTC. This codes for CSVAGELNYGYTF. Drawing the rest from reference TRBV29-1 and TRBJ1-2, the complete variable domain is SAVISQKPSRDICQRGTSLTIQCQVDSQVTMMFWYRQQPGQSLTLIATANQGSEATYESGFVIDKFPISRPNLTFSTLTVSNMSPEDSSIYLCSVAGELNYGYTFGSGTRLTVV.

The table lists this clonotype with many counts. CDR3 loop: CASMWGNNEQFF. DNA for the CDR3: TGTGCCAGCATGTGGGGAAACAATGAGCAGTTCTTC. The gene calls are TRBV28 and TRBJ2-1; no definite D call. Germline CDR1 and CDR2: MDHEN and SYDVKM. The V end was cut by 7 bases, the J end by 5 bases, with 9 bases between. The CDR3 extends over 12 amino acids.

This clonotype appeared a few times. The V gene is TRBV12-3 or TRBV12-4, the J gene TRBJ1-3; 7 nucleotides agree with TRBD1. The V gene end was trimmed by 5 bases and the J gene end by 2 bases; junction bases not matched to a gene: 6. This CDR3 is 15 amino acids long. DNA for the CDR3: TGTGCCAGCAGTCTACGACAGGGACCTGGAAACACCATATATTTT. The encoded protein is CASSLRQGPGNTIYF.